Shown below are 32 T cell receptor beta chains from a single sample sequenced in a study of blood T cells in healthy people across ages. For the second PCR, which ran for roughly 6 to 12 cycles, a sample-barcoded 5' primer and a J-beta primer mix were used. TCRdb itself ran the 5' RACE reads through MiXCR, one entry per CDR3 protein. This sample has 850,000 to 1,300,000 distinct CDR3 sequences; 40% to 55% occur once, and the top ten carry around 18%. Material for sequencing was blood. Receptor source: an older woman in good health.

This chain connects TRBV10-2 to TRBJ2-3; 12 bases line up with TRBD2. The CDR3 covers 17 residues. Germline CDR1 is WSHSY and CDR2 is SAAADI. The V and J ends lost 6 bases and 4 bases, in that order; junction bases with no gene match: 11. In DNA form, the CDR3 reads TGCGCCAGCAGACGGTGGCCGACTAGCGGGGGTCCAGATACGCAGTATTTT. Translated: CASRRWPTSGGPDTQYF.

The V call is TRBV20-1, the J call TRBJ2-1, with 10 bases that match TRBD2. V dropped 3 bases and J dropped 3; count of bases not matched to a gene: 5. In germline, CDR1 is DFQATT, CDR2 SNEGSKA (reference sequence). The CDR3 contains 15 residues. CDR3 bases: TGCAGTGCTAGTCCTACTAGCGGGGTCTACAATGAGCAGTTCTTC. Translation gives CSASPTSGVYNEQFF.

The chain uses TRBV6-5 and TRBJ2-7; 8 bases line up with TRBD1. J was trimmed by 2 bases and V by 2 bases; bases with no gene match: 14. This CDR3 is 18 amino acids long. Germline CDR1 MNHEY, CDR2 SVGAGI. Here the CDR3 DNA reads TGTGCCAGCAGTTACGCCCAAGCGGCGACAGGGGCTACCTACGAGCAGTACTTC. Its translation: CASSYAQAATGATYEQYF.

V gene TRBV2 combines with J gene TRBJ1-1; D remains unclear. Germline CDR1 is SNHLY and CDR2 is FYNNEI. Trimming took off 4 bases at V and 1 base at J, with 10 bases between the two ends. There are 14 residues in the CDR3. The CDR3 spells CASSGGLGNTEAFF. In nucleotides, the CDR3 is TGTGCCAGCAGTGGAGGACTGGGGAACACTGAAGCTTTCTTT.

V gene TRBV25-1 combines with J gene TRBJ2-2; 8 bases align to TRBD1. The CDR3 length is 15 residues. CDR1 and CDR2 from the germline V gene are MGHDK and SYGVNS. Germline trimming cut 2 bases from V and 3 bases from J; bases unmatched to any gene: 2. CDR3 protein: CASSENRGYTGELFF. The CDR3, as DNA: TGTGCCAGCAGTGAAAACAGGGGGTACACCGGGGAGCTGTTTTTT.

This clonotype was found a few times. The genes are TRBV3-1 and TRBJ2-4, with D perhaps matching TRBD2 (6 bases). V was pared by 1 base and J by 15 bases, with 19 bases between. The CDR3 covers 14 residues. Germline-derived CDR1 and CDR2 are LGHDT and YNNKEL (reference sequence). As DNA, the CDR3 is TGTGCCAGCAGCCAAGCCGAGGGAGGCTTTTTTCGGTACTTC. It is translated as CASSQAEGGFFRYF. The full variable domain, in which reference TRBV3-1 and TRBJ2-4 provide the parts outside the CDR3, is DTAVSQTPKYLVTQMGNDKSIKCEQNLGHDTMYWYKQDSKKFLKIMFSYNNKELIINETVPNRFSPKSPDKAHLNLHINSLELGDSAVYFCASSQAEGGFFRYFGAGTRLSVL.

The chain is built from TRBV20-1 and TRBJ2-1; 13 bases map to TRBD2. The germline V gene has CDR1 DFQATT and CDR2 SNEGSKA (reference sequence). The junction had 6 bases not matched to a gene; V was cut back by 2 bases and J by 8 bases. CDR3 length equals 15 residues. The CDR3 DNA reads as TGCAGTGCTAGAAGACTAGCGGGAGGAATTCATGAGCAGTTCTTC. Encoded protein: CSARRLAGGIHEQFF.

The V gene is TRBV28, the J gene TRBJ2-3, with 8 positions matching TRBD2. After removal of 7 bases from V and 3 bases from J, the junction contained 3 bases not matched to a gene. The CDR3 is 13 amino acids. Per germline, CDR1 MDHEN and CDR2 SYDVKM. CDR3 DNA sequence: TGTGCCAGCATAGCGGGGCGTACAGATACGCAGTATTTT. Protein sequence: CASIAGRTDTQYF.

This clonotype was seen more than once but under ten times. This CDR3 reads CASSVTLGFNEQYF. As DNA, the CDR3 is TGTGCCAGCAGCGTTACCCTGGGGTTCAACGAGCAGTACTTC. The genes are TRBV9 and TRBJ2-7; no definite D call. Germline assignment: CDR1 SGDLS and CDR2 YYNGEE. Trimming took off 2 bases at V and 5 bases at J, with 14 bases between the two ends. The CDR3 has 14 amino acids.

In its sample, this clonotype was seen a few times. V and J are TRBV27 and TRBJ2-7; possibly TRBD1 for D (5 bases). Trimming pared 3 bases from V and 2 bases from J, leaving 14 bases between. The CDR3 sequence is 15 residues long. The germline V gene encodes CDR1 MNHEY and CDR2 SMNVEV (reference sequence). The DNA for the CDR3 is TGTGCCAGCAGTTTGGTCAGGGTTCAGACCTACGAGCAGTACTTC. Amino acids: CASSLVRVQTYEQYF.

Only one count was recorded for this clonotype. One junction end does not reproduce the germline sequence, and a read error may be involved. DNA for the CDR3: TGTGCCAGCACCAAACTAGCGGGCGGAAGCTCCGACGAGCAGTACTTC. Its translation is CASTKLAGGSSDEQYF. This chain connects TRBV7-8 to TRBJ2-7; 9 nucleotides match TRBD2. The CDR3 is made up of 16 amino acids. The germline V gene encodes CDR1 SGHVS and CDR2 FQNEAQ.

The rearrangement joins TRBV29-1 to TRBJ2-7, with no clear D. Germline V CDR1 and CDR2: SQVTM, ANQGSEA. V was cut by 1 base and J by 2 bases, with 6 bases left in between. The CDR3 is 12 residues long. In DNA, the CDR3 is TGCAGCGTTGAAGGTAGAACCTACGAGCAGTACTTC. Translated, it gives CSVEGRTYEQYF.

This chain connects TRBV20-1 to TRBJ2-1; 7 bases are a match to TRBD1. Germline V gene data show CDR1 as DFQATT and CDR2 as SNEGSKA (reference sequence). Losses at the gene ends were 3 bases for V and 4 bases for J; bases not matched to a gene: 9. The CDR3 runs to 15 residues. CDR3 sequence: CSASSPGTAYNEQFF. The CDR3 nucleotides are TGCAGTGCTAGTTCTCCAGGGACAGCATACAATGAGCAGTTCTTC.

The chain has TRBV27 and TRBJ2-1; D gene ambiguous. This CDR3 region has 14 residues. From germline, CDR1 is MNHEY and CDR2 SMNVEV (reference sequence). V was shortened by 3 bases and J by 7 bases, with 13 bases between the two germline ends. The CDR3 DNA sequence: TGTGCCAGCAGTTTGGGGTCCGATATAAATGAGCAGTTCTTC. Translating gives CASSLGSDINEQFF.

The chain has TRBV9 and TRBJ2-7; 11 nucleotides line up with TRBD2. J lost 1 base, V lost 0 bases, and 9 bases had no gene match. The CDR3 sequence is 18 residues long. The germline CDR1 and CDR2 sequences are SGDLS and YYNGEE. CDR3: CASSVGLTSGSPSYEQYF. CDR3 coding DNA: TGTGCCAGCAGCGTAGGGTTAACTAGCGGGAGTCCTTCCTACGAGCAGTACTTC.

The chain recombines TRBV15 with TRBJ2-1, with TRBD2 matching over 13 bases. There are 18 residues in the CDR3. V trimming: 0 bases; J trimming: 5 bases; junction bases outside the gene matches: 7. CDR1 LNHNV and CDR2 YYDKDF come from the germline V gene (reference sequence). The CDR3 loop is CATSRDGTSGMRDNEQFF. DNA of the CDR3: TGTGCCACCAGCAGAGATGGGACTAGCGGGATGAGGGACAATGAGCAGTTCTTC.

The gene calls are TRBV21-1 and TRBJ2-1; the tabulated D call, TRBD2, remains unverified against the DNA. TRBV21-1 is termed a pseudogene. The CDR3 spans 18 residues. CDR3 protein: CASSKGRTSGRGYNGQFF. The CDR3 DNA reads as TGTGCCAGCAGCAAAGGGAGGACTAGCGGGAGGGGGTACAATGGGCAGTTCTTC.

This clonotype came up a few times. V and J are TRBV20-1 and TRBJ2-7; possible D gene TRBD1, 5 bases. Germline V gives CDR1 DFQATT, CDR2 SNEGSKA (reference sequence). This CDR3 region has 12 residues. Trimming removed 0 bases at V and 6 bases at J, with 9 bases between. Here the CDR3 DNA reads TGCAGTGCTAGAGATCCAAGGGGCGAGCAGTACTTC. It is translated as CSARDPRGEQYF.

This rearrangement joins TRBV27 to TRBJ1-4; TRBD1 might be the D (5 bases). Per germline, CDR1 MNHEY and CDR2 SMNVEV (reference sequence). This CDR3 comprises 14 residues. Trimming removed 5 bases from V and 6 bases from J, with 13 bases in between. The CDR3: CASSRGAGDEKLFF. The CDR3 DNA is TGTGCCAGCAGTCGAGGGGCGGGCGATGAAAAACTGTTTTTT.

This chain connects TRBV6-5 to TRBJ2-7, with 7 bases fitting TRBD1. The assigned J gene may be wrong: the sequence end matches TRBJ2-5 better. The length of the CDR3 is 17 residues. Germline V gene data show CDR1 as MNHEY and CDR2 as SVGAGI. This CDR3 is CASSLTGRPEEVETQYF. The CDR3, as DNA: TGTGCCAGCAGTTTGACAGGGCGCCCGGAGGAGGTCGAGACCCAGTACTTC.

The CDR3 loop is CASSQNPGLTSYEQYF. The CDR3 DNA sequence: TGCGCCAGCAGCCAAAACCCCGGGTTGACTTCCTACGAGCAGTACTTC. This chain links TRBV4-1 with TRBJ2-7; D gene unclear. V lost 2 bases, J lost 1 base, and 15 bases lay in between. Germline V gene lookup returns CDR1 MGHRA and CDR2 YSYEKL. This CDR3 spans 16 amino acids.

This chain links TRBV20-1 with TRBJ2-1; tentatively, D is TRBD1 (7 bases). The CDR3 extends over 12 amino acids. The ends were cut back, 5 bases at V and 7 bases at J, with 12 bases in the middle. Germline lookup yields CDR1 DFQATT and CDR2 SNEGSKA (reference sequence). CDR3 loop: CSAAQGRNEQFF. In DNA, the CDR3 is TGCAGTGCTGCACAGGGGAGGAATGAGCAGTTCTTC.

Only a few counts were recorded for this clonotype. The CDR3 spells CASSQFGDREETQYF. The CDR3 nucleotides are TGTGCCAGCAGCCAGTTCGGGGACAGGGAAGAGACCCAGTACTTC. This chain uses TRBV3-1 with TRBJ2-7; 9 bases match TRBD1. With the DNA end fitting TRBJ2-5 better, the J assignment may be wrong. Germline V gives CDR1 LGHDT, CDR2 YNNKEL (reference sequence). The CDR3 contains 15 residues.

There are a few counts of this clonotype. V and J are TRBV20-1 and TRBJ2-7; possibly TRBD1 or TRBD2 for D (5 bases each). Trimming shortened V by 6 bases and J by 0 bases, and 18 bases separated the two germline ends. Germline V gene lookup returns CDR1 DFQATT and CDR2 SNEGSKA (reference sequence). The CDR3 covers 15 residues. For the CDR3, the DNA is TGCAGTGCCAATGGGGGAGAGGGGTACTCCTACGAGCAGTACTTC. Protein product: CSANGGEGYSYEQYF.

This chain joins TRBV20-1 and TRBJ2-3, with D uncertain. The germline V and J ends were trimmed by 1 base and 2 bases, with 10 bases remaining between them. Looked up from germline, CDR1 is DFQATT and CDR2 is SNEGSKA (reference sequence). The CDR3 loop spans 14 amino acids. This CDR3 is CSARVVTHTDTQYF. The CDR3 DNA reads as TGCAGTGCTAGAGTGGTCACACACACAGATACGCAGTATTTT.

The V and J genes are TRBV28 and TRBJ2-3; possibly TRBD1 for D (5 bases). This CDR3 has 13 residues. Germline V gene data show CDR1 as MDHEN and CDR2 as SYDVKM. The V end was cut by 6 bases, the J end by 6 bases, with 13 bases between. CDR3 region: CASRPQVRDTQYF. CDR3 nucleotide sequence: TGTGCCAGCAGACCACAGGTTCGGGATACGCAGTATTTT.

This clonotype was counted between two and nine times. The J gene is TRBJ2-5, the V gene TRBV7-9, with TRBD2 matching 7 bases. The J call may be faulty, since TRBJ2-7 better matches the DNA end. The CDR3 consists of 19 residues. Germline CDR1 reads SEHNR; CDR2 reads FQNEAQ (reference sequence). CDR3 in DNA: TGTGCCAGCAGCACCGAGGGACGGGGACGAGCGGGGTCTTCCTACGAGCAGTACTTC. Translating it yields CASSTEGRGRAGSSYEQYF.

This clonotype was detected a few times. The chain employs TRBV27 and TRBJ2-6; D possibly matches TRBD1 or TRBD2 (7 bases each). The germline CDR1 and CDR2 sequences are MNHEY and SMNVEV (reference sequence). This CDR3 has 16 amino acids. V lost 3 bases and J lost 4, with 13 bases in between. CDR3 protein: CASSFSGGAGANVLTF. In DNA, the CDR3 is TGTGCCAGCAGTTTCTCAGGGGGGGCCGGGGCCAACGTCCTGACTTTC.

The chain uses TRBV5-1 and TRBJ1-2, with a possible D match to TRBD1 (5 bases). Trimming cost V 0 bases and J 3 bases, with 15 bases left between them. Germline V gives CDR1 SGHRS, CDR2 YFSETQ. The CDR3 totals 16 residues. The chain's CDR3 is CASSLAVGGTDYGYTF. CDR3 in DNA: TGCGCCAGCAGCTTGGCAGTCGGGGGGACGGACTATGGCTACACCTTC. Together with reference TRBV5-1 and TRBJ1-2, the CDR3 gives the full variable domain: KAGVTQTPRYLIKTRGQQVTLSCSPISGHRSVSWYQQTPGQGLQFLFEYFSETQRNKGNFPGRFSGRQFSNSRSEMNVSTLELGDSALYLCASSLAVGGTDYGYTFGSGTRLTVV.

V is TRBV28 and J is TRBJ1-2, with D unresolved. From germline, CDR1 is MDHEN and CDR2 SYDVKM. V lost 4 bases and J 7 bases, leaving 10 bases between the germline ends. This CDR3 spans 12 amino acids. The CDR3 loop is CASSSPIPGYTF. The CDR3 nucleotides are TGTGCCAGCAGTTCCCCTATCCCTGGCTACACCTTC.

Comment on this clonotype: With a much larger clone just one base away, this may be a read error. The CDR3 reads CSSSGGGHTYEQYF. The CDR3 nucleotides are TGCTCCAGCAGCGGGGGAGGTCATACCTACGAGCAGTACTTC. The rearrangement links TRBV5-1 to TRBJ2-7; TRBD2 aligns across 8 bases. CDR1 and CDR2 from the germline V gene are SGHRS and YFSETQ. CDR3 size: 14 residues. The full variable domain, completed using reference TRBV5-1 and TRBJ2-7, is KAGVTQTPRYLIKTRGQQVTLSCSPISGHRSVSWYQQTPGQGLQFLFEYFSETQRNKGNFPGRFSGRQFSNSRSEMNVSTLELGDSALYLCSSSGGGHTYEQYFGPGTRLTVT.

The chain links TRBV6-5 to TRBJ2-1; TRBD2 matches 10 bases. V was pared by 6 bases and J by 0 bases, with 5 bases of the junction left unmatched. Per the germline V gene, CDR1 is MNHEY and CDR2 is SVGAGI. The CDR3 has 16 amino acids. CDR3 sequence: CASRGEREGSYNEQFF. CDR3 coding DNA: TGTGCCAGCAGGGGGGAGCGGGAGGGCTCCTACAATGAGCAGTTCTTC.